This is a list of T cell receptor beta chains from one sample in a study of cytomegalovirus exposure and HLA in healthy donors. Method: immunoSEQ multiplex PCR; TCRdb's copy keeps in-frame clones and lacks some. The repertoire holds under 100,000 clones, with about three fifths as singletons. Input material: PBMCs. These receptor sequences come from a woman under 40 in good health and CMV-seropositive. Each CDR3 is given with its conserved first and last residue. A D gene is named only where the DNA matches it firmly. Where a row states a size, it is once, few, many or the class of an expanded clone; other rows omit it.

CASSQDRGQPQHF	TGCGCCAGCAGCCAAGATCGGGGTCAGCCCCAGCATTTT	.	TRBV4-1	TRBJ1-5	.
CTSSRDRGYGYTF	TGTACCAGCAGCCGGGACAGGGGCTATGGCTACACCTTC	TRBD1	TRBV7-9	TRBJ1-2	.
CASSEALPGQTIYPF	TGTGCCAGCAGTGAAGCGCTTCCGGGACAGACGATCTACCCCTTC	TRBD1	TRBV2	TRBJ1-2	few
CASGSVSEKLFF	TGTGCTAGTGGTTCAGTCAGTGAAAAACTGTTTTTT	.	TRBV12-5	TRBJ1-4	.
CASSRAGGFNEQFF	TGTGCCAGCAGTAGAGCGGGGGGCTTCAATGAGCAGTTCTTC	TRBD2	TRBV25-1	TRBJ2-1	.
CASMVRTPGNTIYF	TGTGCCAGCATGGTCAGGACACCTGGAAACACCATATATTTT	.	TRBV6-1	TRBJ1-3	.
CASTYHQGNVDGYTF	TGTGCCAGCACTTATCATCAGGGGAATGTTGACGGCTACACCTTC	.	TRBV2	TRBJ1-2	once
CASSLGQGQPQHF	TGTGCCAGCAGCTTGGGACAGGGACAGCCCCAGCATTTT	TRBD1	TRBV7-9	TRBJ1-5	.
CASRQGAGISYEQYF	TGCGCCAGCAGACAGGGGGCTGGGATCTCCTACGAGCAGTACTTC	TRBD1	TRBV10-2	TRBJ2-7	.
CASSFAGASNTGELFF	TGTGCCAGCAGTTTCGCGGGGGCCTCGAACACCGGGGAGCTGTTTTTT	.	TRBV27	TRBJ2-2	.
CASSKGDNTEAFF	TGTGCCAGCTCAAAGGGAGATAACACTGAAGCTTTCTTT	.	TRBV14	TRBJ1-1	.
CASSFGLSGANVLTF	TGTGCCAGCAGCTTTGGGCTCTCTGGGGCCAACGTCCTGACTTTC	.	TRBV7-2	TRBJ2-6	few
CASSLIQDTQYF	TGTGCCAGCAGCTTAATACAAGATACGCAGTATTTT	.	TRBV7-2	TRBJ2-3	.
CASSGAGQIYGYTF	TGTGCCAGTAGCGGGGCGGGGCAGATCTATGGCTACACCTTC	.	TRBV19	TRBJ1-2	few
CASSSTSSANEQFF	TGTGCCAGCAGCTCGACTAGCAGCGCGAATGAGCAGTTCTTC	TRBD2	TRBV5-6	TRBJ2-1	.
CASSQMGGFTDTQYF	TGCGCCAGCAGCCAAATGGGGGGTTTCACAGATACGCAGTATTTT	.	TRBV4-1	TRBJ2-3	.
CAWSVLEHRTDTQYF	TGTGCCTGGAGTGTACTAGAACACCGCACAGATACGCAGTATTTT	.	TRBV30	TRBJ2-3	.
CASSSRTGSDTQYF	TGTGCCAGCAGCTCCCGGACAGGGTCAGATACGCAGTATTTT	TRBD1	TRBV7-2	TRBJ2-3	.
CASSPIMGGTEAFF	TGTGCCAGCAGTCCCATCATGGGGGGAACTGAAGCTTTCTTT	.	TRBV9	TRBJ1-1	.
CASSLSGQGPSNYGYTF	TGTGCCAGCAGTTTATCGGGTCAGGGGCCCTCTAACTATGGCTACACCTTC	.	TRBV28	TRBJ1-2	.
CASSRSLQETQYF	TGCGCCAGCAGTCGGTCATTACAAGAGACCCAGTACTTC	.	TRBV10-1	TRBJ2-5	.
CASRRQSSTDTQYF	TGCGCCAGCAGGAGGCAGTCTAGCACAGATACGCAGTATTTT	.	TRBV5-1	TRBJ2-3	.
CASSLTDRHEQYF	TGTGCCAGCAGCTTAACGGACAGACACGAGCAGTACTTC	.	TRBV7-3	TRBJ2-7	.
CASSPPGTSGPYNEQFF	TGTGCCAGCAGTCCCCCTGGGACTAGCGGGCCTTACAATGAGCAGTTCTTC	TRBD2	TRBV28	TRBJ2-1	.
CASSPTGTGNTIYF	TGTGCCAGCAGCCCCACGGGTACGGGAAACACCATATATTTT	.	TRBV11-3	TRBJ1-3	once
CASSRTQGLLEPQHF	TGTGCCAGCAGCAGGACACAGGGTCTTCTGGAGCCCCAGCATTTT	.	TRBV6-5	TRBJ1-5	.
CASSQTAGRGGGANVLTF	TGTGCCAGCAGCCAGACAGCGGGGCGAGGAGGAGGGGCCAACGTCCTGACTTTC	TRBD2	TRBV28	TRBJ2-6	.
CASSPGQGYSPLHF	TGTGCCAGCAGTCCCGGACAGGGATATTCACCCCTCCACTTT	TRBD1	TRBV27	TRBJ1-6	.
CASSLSGAQETQYF	TGTGCCAGCAGTCTTAGCGGGGCTCAAGAGACCCAGTACTTC	TRBD2	TRBV28	TRBJ2-5	.
CASSDRGGIDTQYF	TGTGCCAGCAGTGACCGGGGGGGCATAGATACGCAGTATTTT	TRBD2	TRBV6-4	TRBJ2-3	.
CASSLGGRAEGQYF	TGCGCCAGCAGCTTGGGAGGGAGGGCGGAGGGCCAGTACTTC	TRBD2	TRBV5-1	TRBJ2-5	.
CASSLVAGKDQPQHF	TGTGCCAGCAGCTTAGTGGCAGGGAAAGATCAGCCCCAGCATTTT	.	TRBV7-9	TRBJ1-5	.
CASSFPGTGSYEQYF	TGTGCCAGCAGCTTTCCGGGGACAGGCTCCTACGAGCAGTACTTC	TRBD1	TRBV5-5	TRBJ2-7	.
CASSGGQGGSKNIQYF	TGTGCCAGCAGCGGCGGACAGGGGGGATCCAAAAACATTCAGTACTTC	TRBD1	TRBV14	TRBJ2-4	.
CASHRVNTEAFF	TGTGCCAGCCATAGAGTGAACACTGAAGCTTTCTTT	.	TRBV6-1	TRBJ1-1	.
CASSPGQGYGYPF	TGTGCCAGTAGTCCCGGCCAGGGCTATGGCTACCCCTTC	.	TRBV19	TRBJ1-2	.
CASSLALGDTQYF	TGTGCCAGCAGCTTAGCGCTAGGAGATACGCAGTATTTT	.	TRBV7-2	TRBJ2-3	.
CASSLGTYNEQFF	TGTGCCAGCAGCTTGGGGACATACAATGAGCAGTTCTTC	.	TRBV5-6	TRBJ2-1	.
CASSLLPGFSPDTQYF	TGTGCCAGCAGCTTGCTTCCAGGGTTTTCGCCAGATACGCAGTATTTT	.	TRBV5-6	TRBJ2-3	.
CASSEEWQGLGGYTF	TGTGCCAGCAGTGAAGAATGGCAGGGGCTAGGAGGCTACACCTTC	.	TRBV6-1	TRBJ1-2	few
CASSEAGGAADTQYF	TGTGCCAGCAGTGAAGCCGGGGGGGCTGCAGATACGCAGTATTTT	TRBD2	TRBV6-4	TRBJ2-3	.
CASSGQESTDTQYF	TGTGCCAGCTCAGGACAGGAGAGCACAGATACGCAGTATTTT	TRBD1	TRBV18	TRBJ2-3	.
CASSTQSYGGVYEQYF	TGTGCCAGTAGTACTCAGTCCTACGGGGGGGTGTACGAGCAGTACTTC	TRBD2	TRBV19	TRBJ2-7	.
CASSLYPSSGANTEAFF	TGTGCCAGCAGTTTATACCCCTCATCGGGAGCGAACACTGAAGCTTTCTTT	.	TRBV28	TRBJ1-1	.
CASGLGTGNQPQHF	TGTGCTAGTGGTTTGGGGACAGGAAATCAGCCCCAGCATTTT	TRBD1	TRBV12-5	TRBJ1-5	.
CASSLWFVDRVPYEQYF	TGTGCCAGCAGCTTGTGGTTCGTGGACAGGGTTCCATACGAGCAGTACTTC	TRBD1	TRBV5-6	TRBJ2-7	.
CASSVVSTGGETQYF	TGTGCCAGCAGCGTAGTCTCGACCGGAGGGGAGACCCAGTACTTC	.	TRBV9	TRBJ2-5	.
CATSRELLTEHYGYTF	TGTGCCACCAGCAGAGAGCTCTTGACAGAACACTATGGCTACACCTTC	.	TRBV15	TRBJ1-2	once
CRVAGARTDTQYF	TGCAGAGTAGCGGGGGCCCGCACAGATACGCAGTATTTT	TRBD2	TRBV29-1	TRBJ2-3	few
CASSLPTRFTSGGAGDTQYF	TGTGCCAGCAGCTTACCCACCCGATTCACTAGCGGGGGGGCCGGGGATACGCAGTATTTT	TRBD2	TRBV13	TRBJ2-3	.
CASSLGGSNTGELFF	TGTGCCAGCAGCTTAGGCGGATCGAACACCGGGGAGCTGTTTTTT	.	TRBV7-8	TRBJ2-2	.
CAWKYRISTDTQYF	TGTGCCTGGAAGTACAGGATAAGCACAGATACGCAGTATTTT	.	TRBV30	TRBJ2-3	.
CASSFQPTGSSGNTIYF	TGCGCCAGCAGCTTTCAACCGACAGGGAGCTCTGGAAACACCATATATTTT	TRBD1	TRBV5-1	TRBJ1-3	.
CASSRYPRETQYF	TGTGCCAGCAGCCGATACCCTCGGGAGACCCAGTACTTC	.	TRBV7-9	TRBJ2-5	.
CASSSGLGNQPQHF	TGTGCCAGCAGCTCGGGACTTGGGAATCAGCCCCAGCATTTT	.	TRBV7-6	TRBJ1-5	.